The present T cell receptor beta chain was sequenced within a study of CD8 T cells in Susac syndrome. Germline assignment: CDR1 SEHNR and CDR2 FQNEAQ (reference sequence). V was trimmed by 5 bases and J by 11 bases, leaving 18 bases between them. CDR3 length: 13 residues. RNA amounts of about 0.45 to 1 ug underwent reverse transcription with random hexamers. Across 54 Vbeta and 13 Jbeta, TCR beta CDR3 was amplified with immunoSEQ multiplex PCR. TCRdb ran MiXCR on the immunoSEQ multiplex PCR reads and lists one entry per CDR3 protein. The sample includes about 400,000 distinct CDR3 sequences, approximately 85% of them seen just once.

The sequence derives from a human donor with multiple sclerosis. The genes are TRBV7-9 and TRBJ1-1; D gene ambiguous. The sequenced sample was CD8+ T cells from PBMCs. The CDR3 protein is CASSPQTSHWAFF. CDR3 in DNA: TGTGCCAGCAGCCCGCAGACAAGTCATTGGGCTTTCTTT.